One and the same sample provided the 4 T cell receptor beta chains below, sequenced in a study of blood T cell repertoires in COVID-19. Using immunoSEQ multiplex PCR, the repertoire was profiled, and TCRdb retains in-frame clones only, with some absent. This table has 53,000 or so clones, 65% to 80% appearing once. The sequenced material came from peripheral blood. Receptors originate from a man between 70 and 80 years old with active or convalescent COVID-19.

V gene TRBV7-9 combines with J gene TRBJ1-6, with 8 bases that match TRBD1. Germline values: CDR1 SEHNR, CDR2 FQNEAQ (reference sequence). V trimming: 5 bases; J trimming: 8 bases; junction bases outside the gene matches: 5. The CDR3 is 14 amino acids. CDR3 region: CASSKTGEDSPLHF. In nucleotides, the CDR3 is TGTGCCAGCAGCAAGACAGGGGAGGATTCACCCCTCCACTTT.

In this sample, this clone turned up a few times. The V call is TRBV12-3 or TRBV12-4, the J call TRBJ1-2; the D is unclear. The V end was cut by 2 bases, the J end by 4 bases, with 5 bases between. This CDR3 spans 12 amino acids. CDR3 protein: CASSLTVYGYTF. CDR3 nucleotides: TGTGCCAGCAGTTTAACAGTCTATGGCTACACCTTC.

V and J are TRBV7-8 and TRBJ1-3; the match to TRBD1 covers 7 bases. The CDR3 is made up of 14 amino acids. Germline CDR1 and CDR2: SGHVS and FQNEAQ. After removal of 5 bases from V and 3 bases from J, the junction contained 4 bases not matched to a gene. CDR3 nucleotide sequence: TGTGCCAGCAGCCCACAGGGGCTTGGAAACACCATATATTTT. Its protein is CASSPQGLGNTIYF.

The V call is TRBV19, the J call TRBJ1-5; 7 bases agree with TRBD1. V shed 5 bases and J 7 bases; nucleotides not matched to a gene: 8. Germline values: CDR1 LNHDA, CDR2 SQIVND (reference sequence). CDR3 length: 14 residues. The CDR3, as DNA: TGTGCCAGTAGTTCACGACAGGGAGAACAGCCCCAGCATTTT. It specifies CASSSRQGEQPQHF.